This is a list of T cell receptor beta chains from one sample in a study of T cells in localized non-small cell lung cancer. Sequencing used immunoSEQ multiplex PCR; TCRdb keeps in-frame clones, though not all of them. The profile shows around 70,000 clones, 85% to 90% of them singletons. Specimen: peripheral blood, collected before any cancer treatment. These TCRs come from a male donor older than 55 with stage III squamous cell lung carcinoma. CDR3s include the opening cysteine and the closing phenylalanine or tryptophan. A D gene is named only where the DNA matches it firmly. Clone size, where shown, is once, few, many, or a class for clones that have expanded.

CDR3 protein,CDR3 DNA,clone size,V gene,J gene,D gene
CASSTYRGAEAFF,TGTGCCAGTAGTACGTACCGGGGGGCTGAAGCTTTCTTT,-,TRBV19,TRBJ1-1,-
CASSSQGLGTEAFF,TGTGCCAGCAGTTCACAGGGGCTGGGGACTGAAGCTTTCTTT,-,TRBV7-8,TRBJ1-1,TRBD1
CASSWPSDGEPLSNQPQHF,TGTGCCAGCAGCTGGCCCTCGGACGGAGAACCCCTGAGCAATCAGCCCCAGCATTTT,-,TRBV11-3,TRBJ1-5,-
CASSLAVEKNTEAFF,TGCGCCAGCAGCTTGGCGGTGGAAAAGAACACTGAAGCTTTCTTT,once,TRBV5-1,TRBJ1-1,-
CASSTGTVNSPLHF,TGTGCCAGCAGCACCGGGACAGTTAATTCACCCCTCCACTTT,large,TRBV11-3,TRBJ1-6,TRBD1
CASSARGREEYGYTF,TGTGCCAGCAGCGCAAGGGGCAGGGAAGAATATGGCTACACCTTC,-,TRBV6-1,TRBJ1-2,-
CASSLGQGAQETQYF,TGCGCCAGCAGCTTGGGACAGGGGGCCCAAGAGACCCAGTACTTC,-,TRBV5-1,TRBJ2-5,TRBD1
CASSTTDTQYF,TGTGCCAGCAGTACCACAGATACGCAGTATTTT,once,TRBV6-1,TRBJ2-3,-
CASSGEDGLGEKLFF,TGTGCCAGCAGCGGGGAGGACGGGTTGGGCGAAAAACTGTTTTTT,-,TRBV7-8,TRBJ1-4,-
CASSQEKDSMFYTF,TGCGCCAGCAGCCAAGAAAAGGACTCTATGTTCTACACCTTC,few,TRBV4-1,TRBJ1-2,-
CSARGTPAGHEAFF,TGCAGCGCCCGCGGAACGCCGGCAGGGCATGAAGCTTTCTTT,-,TRBV29-1,TRBJ1-1,-